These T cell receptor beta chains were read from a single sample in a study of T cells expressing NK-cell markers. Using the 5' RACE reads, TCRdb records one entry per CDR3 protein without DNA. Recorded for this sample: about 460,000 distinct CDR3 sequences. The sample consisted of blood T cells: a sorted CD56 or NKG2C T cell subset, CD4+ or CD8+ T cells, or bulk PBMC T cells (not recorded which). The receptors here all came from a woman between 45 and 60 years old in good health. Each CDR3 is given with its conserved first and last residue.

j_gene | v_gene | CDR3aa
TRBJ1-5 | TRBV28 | CASTAGTQPQHF
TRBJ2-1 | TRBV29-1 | CSVGSHFNEQFF
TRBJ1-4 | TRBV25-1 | CASSEFQGGTWGSEKLFF
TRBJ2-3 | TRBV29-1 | CSVVAGSRTQYF
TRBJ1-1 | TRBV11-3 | CAGSTEGLNTEAFF
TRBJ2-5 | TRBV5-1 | CASSLGREETQYF
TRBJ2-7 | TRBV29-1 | CSPGGGLGEQYF
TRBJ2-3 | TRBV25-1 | CASSVSLRRVDTQYF
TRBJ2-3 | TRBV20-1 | CSAGRDSEWGDTQYF
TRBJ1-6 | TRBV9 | CASSVGGPTPLHF
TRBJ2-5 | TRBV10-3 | CAPLAGGNQETQYF
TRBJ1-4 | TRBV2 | CASSDTGQGPEKLFF
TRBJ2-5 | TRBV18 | CASSPLETQETQYF
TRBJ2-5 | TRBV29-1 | CSVGQGPEKTQYF
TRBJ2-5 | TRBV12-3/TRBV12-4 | CASSGLGTSRFETQYF
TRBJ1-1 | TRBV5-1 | CASSHHQRGSEAFF
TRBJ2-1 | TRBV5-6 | CASSLATGLAGSQFF
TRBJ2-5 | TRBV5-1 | CASSLGAGVIVTQYF
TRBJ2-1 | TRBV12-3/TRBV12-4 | CASSLTWGNEQFF
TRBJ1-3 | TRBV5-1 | CASSLNSELNTIYF
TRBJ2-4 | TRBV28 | CASSFTWTGAKNIQYF
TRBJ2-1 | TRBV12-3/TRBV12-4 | CASSLRTSGGNEQFF
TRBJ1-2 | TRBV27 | CASSLRGQGDSNYGYTF
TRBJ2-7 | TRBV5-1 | CASSSGTHPREEQYF
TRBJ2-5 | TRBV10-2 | CASRGAEQETQYF
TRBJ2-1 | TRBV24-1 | CATSDRSPELSYNEQFF
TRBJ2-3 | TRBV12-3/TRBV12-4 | CASSLARSTGTDTQYF
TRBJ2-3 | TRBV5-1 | CASSLDRLAGSDTQYF
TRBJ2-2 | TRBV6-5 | CASSYLGQGPGELFF